The 27 T cell receptor beta chains below come from one sample, sequenced in a study of blood T cell repertoires in COVID-19. The method was immunoSEQ multiplex PCR; TCRdb's version includes in-frame clones alone and lacks a portion of them. The profile covers approximately 230,000 clones, with roughly 88% appearing a single time and roughly 6% taken by the ten largest. Input material: peripheral blood. The source of these receptors is a woman aged 30 to 39 with COVID-19, enrolled during active disease.

The chain employs TRBV24-1 and TRBJ1-2, with 7 bases lining up with TRBD1. Germline trimming cut 6 bases from V and 2 bases from J; bases unmatched to any gene: 2. CDR3 size: 13 residues. Germline V gene data show CDR1 as KGHDR and CDR2 as SFDVKD. The CDR3 sequence: CATSSTGNYGYTF. In DNA, the CDR3 is TGTGCCACCAGTTCGACAGGGAACTATGGCTACACCTTC.

This chain connects TRBV6-5 to TRBJ1-5, with TRBD1 identical over 7 bases. V trimming: 4 bases; J trimming: 4 bases; junction bases outside the gene matches: 7. CDR1 is MNHEY and CDR2 is SVGAGI in the germline V gene. There are 15 residues in the CDR3. CDR3 coding DNA: TGTGCCAGCAGTTCGTCCGGGACAGTTAATCAGCCCCAGCATTTT. It translates to CASSSSGTVNQPQHF.

The chain carries TRBV11-3 and TRBJ2-5, with 12 bases aligning to TRBD1. After removal of 0 bases from V and 7 bases from J, the junction contained 3 bases not matched to a gene. The CDR3 has 15 residues. Per the germline V gene, CDR1 is SGHNT and CDR2 is YENEEA. The CDR3 DNA is TGTGCCAGCAGCTTAGAGGGACAGGGGGCTCGGACCCAGTACTTC. This codes for CASSLEGQGARTQYF.

This chain uses TRBV19 with TRBJ1-2, with TRBD1 matching over 7 bases. The J segment lost 5 bases and the V segment lost 4 bases, leaving 7 bases of the junction unmatched. Germline CDR1 is LNHDA and CDR2 is SQIVND (reference sequence). CDR3 size: 14 residues. CDR3 bases: TGTGCCAGTAGTAGAAGGACAGGTTCATATGGCTACACCTTC. Translating it yields CASSRRTGSYGYTF.

J is TRBJ1-2 and V is TRBV3-1 (or the pseudogene TRBV3-2), with D perhaps matching TRBD1 (5 bases). The CDR3 spans 13 residues. Germline CDR1 LGHDT, CDR2 YNNKEL (reference sequence). V gave up 0 bases and J gave up 7 bases, with 9 bases separating them. CDR3 DNA: TGTGCCAGCAGCCAAGAGTTAGACAGTGGCTACACCTTC. Its protein product is CASSQELDSGYTF.

This clone was observed a few times. The V and J genes are TRBV6-5 and TRBJ1-4, with D uncertain. V was clipped by 6 bases and J by 3 bases, with 11 bases between them. Germline lookup yields CDR1 MNHEY and CDR2 SVGAGI. This CDR3 region has 14 residues. DNA for the CDR3: TGTGCCAGCAGCCCCACGGGAGCTAATGAAAAACTGTTTTTT. Translated, it gives CASSPTGANEKLFF.

The V call is TRBV19, the J call TRBJ2-5; 9 bases match TRBD1. Germline V gene sequence: CDR1 LNHDA, CDR2 SQIVND (reference sequence). V trimming: 5 bases; J trimming: 4 bases; junction bases outside the gene matches: 14. The CDR3 sequence is 17 residues long. The CDR3 reads CASSPGQGEGLGETQYF. DNA for the CDR3: TGTGCCAGTAGTCCGGGACAGGGAGAGGGTTTGGGAGAGACCCAGTACTTC.

The rearrangement joins TRBV7-2 to TRBJ1-5; unclear D gene. V was cut by 5 bases and J by 6 bases, with 11 bases left in between. The CDR3 is 13 residues long. Germline V gene lookup returns CDR1 SGHTA and CDR2 FQGNSA. The CDR3 spells CASSPGVGQPQHF. DNA for the CDR3: TGTGCCAGCAGCCCCGGGGTCGGTCAGCCCCAGCATTTT.

This clone was seen a few times. The J gene is TRBJ2-7, the V gene TRBV11-2; D ambiguous. Germline V lookup: CDR1 SGHAT, CDR2 FQNNGV. The CDR3 extends over 11 amino acids. Trimming left V 5 bases short and J 3 bases short, with 5 bases between. CDR3 in DNA: TGTGCCAGCAGCCTCTACTACGAGCAGTACTTC. This codes for CASSLYYEQYF.

This chain uses TRBV11-2 with TRBJ2-4; TRBD2 aligns across 11 bases. The CDR3 is 15 amino acids. J was trimmed by 6 bases and V by 6 bases; bases with no gene match: 7. The germline CDR1 and CDR2 sequences are SGHAT and FQNNGV. This chain's CDR3 is CASRTSGIEGNIQYF. For the CDR3, the DNA is TGTGCCAGCAGGACTAGCGGGATTGAGGGAAACATTCAGTACTTC.

The chain has TRBV7-2 and TRBJ1-6, with D possibly TRBD1 on 6 matching bases. Germline assignment: CDR1 SGHTA and CDR2 FQGNSA. The CDR3 consists of 15 residues. V was cut by 2 bases and J by 9 bases, with 14 bases left in between. This CDR3 is CASSLFRGGGSPLHF. The CDR3 DNA reads TGTGCCAGCAGCTTATTCAGGGGCGGAGGTTCACCCCTCCACTTT.

V and J are TRBV4-1 and TRBJ1-5; 7 bases agree with TRBD1. Germline V CDR1 and CDR2: MGHRA, YSYEKL. Germline trimming cut 3 bases from V and 5 bases from J; bases unmatched to any gene: 13. The CDR3 contains 17 residues. As DNA, the CDR3 is TGCGCCAGCAGCCAGCCTTTGGGCCCGACAGGGCATCAGCCCCAGCATTTT. Translating it yields CASSQPLGPTGHQPQHF.

This clone was found once. This chain uses TRBV30 with TRBJ1-1; 11 bases agree with TRBD1. Germline V gene sequence: CDR1 GTSNPN, CDR2 SVGIG (reference sequence). CDR3 size: 15 residues. The trim removed 8 bases at V and 4 bases at J, leaving 12 bases unmatched. CDR3 region: CAVPFHGTGGTEAFF. The CDR3, as DNA: TGTGCCGTACCCTTCCATGGGACAGGGGGCACTGAAGCTTTCTTT.

This clone appeared a single time. The chain employs TRBV4-1 and TRBJ1-6, with D uncertain. The germline V gene has CDR1 MGHRA and CDR2 YSYEKL. V lost 2 bases and J 4 bases, leaving 15 bases between the germline ends. This CDR3 is built from 17 residues. CDR3 sequence: CASSQSPVMEYNSPLHF. CDR3 DNA: TGCGCCAGCAGCCAATCCCCGGTAATGGAGTATAATTCACCCCTCCACTTT.

The chain combines TRBV7-9 with TRBJ1-4, with D maybe TRBD1 (6 bases). The V end lost 3 bases, the J end lost 5 bases, and 25 bases lay between the germline ends. The CDR3 is made up of 19 amino acids. Germline V gene data show CDR1 as SEHNR and CDR2 as FQNEAQ (reference sequence). The CDR3 region has the DNA TGTGCCAGCAGCTTCCCCCTCTTCAGGGGCCGGTACACGAATGAAAAACTGTTTTTT. Translation gives CASSFPLFRGRYTNEKLFF.

This chain links TRBV19 with TRBJ1-1; D unresolved. Germline CDR1 LNHDA, CDR2 SQIVND (reference sequence). CDR3 length equals 14 residues. Trimming took 8 bases from V and 2 from J, leaving 15 bases between them. The CDR3 DNA reads as TGTGCCAGTCCCAGAGGGAAGCTAAACACTGAAGCTTTCTTT. It is translated as CASPRGKLNTEAFF.

The chain has TRBV19 and TRBJ2-3; 7 bases agree with TRBD2. The CDR3 extends over 15 amino acids. The germline V gene encodes CDR1 LNHDA and CDR2 SQIVND (reference sequence). The J segment lost 2 bases and the V segment lost 6 bases, leaving 8 bases of the junction unmatched. CDR3 protein: CASSGAGVTTDTQYF. Here the CDR3 DNA reads TGTGCCAGTAGCGGTGCGGGGGTAACCACAGATACGCAGTATTTT.

This clone was detected only a few times. V and J are TRBV4-3 and TRBJ1-4; maybe TRBD1 (5 bases). Germline V gene data show CDR1 as LGHNA and CDR2 as YSLEER. The CDR3 is made up of 16 amino acids. V lost 3 bases to trimming and J lost 7 bases, with 18 bases between them. CDR3 sequence: CASSHVWGEGSEKLFF. The CDR3 region has the DNA TGCGCCAGCAGCCATGTCTGGGGGGAGGGTAGTGAAAAACTGTTTTTT.

The V call is TRBV4-3, the J call TRBJ2-2; 8 bases align to TRBD2. This CDR3 contains 15 residues. V was pared by 7 bases and J by 4 bases, with 8 bases of the junction left unmatched. The germline V gene has CDR1 LGHNA and CDR2 YSLEER. Here the CDR3 reads CASKKAGGSTGELFF. The CDR3 nucleotides are TGCGCCAGCAAGAAGGCGGGAGGTAGCACCGGGGAGCTGTTTTTT.

The J gene is TRBJ1-1, the V gene TRBV6-5, with no clear D. The CDR3 is made up of 14 amino acids. V lost 0 bases to trimming and J lost 4 bases, with 9 bases between them. Germline-derived CDR1 and CDR2 are MNHEY and SVGAGI. The CDR3 spells CASSYSKRATEAFF. The DNA for the CDR3 is TGTGCCAGCAGTTACTCGAAGCGGGCCACTGAAGCTTTCTTT.

The chain uses TRBV12-3 or TRBV12-4 and TRBJ2-3, with D tentatively TRBD2 (5 bases). This CDR3 spans 13 amino acids. The V gene lost 3 bases and the J gene lost 6 bases, with 10 bases spanning the gap. DNA of the CDR3: TGTGCCAGCAGTTTCCGAGGACTGGATACGCAGTATTTT. The encoded protein is CASSFRGLDTQYF.

This clone has just one count. The rearrangement links TRBV4-2 to TRBJ1-1; no clear D. Per germline, CDR1 LGHNA and CDR2 YNFKEQ. This CDR3 is built from 18 residues. Trimming left V 2 bases short and J 0 bases short, with 19 bases between. DNA of the CDR3: TGTGCCAGCAGCCAACCGGGCCAAGGAGGAAGTATGAACACTGAAGCTTTCTTT. Protein product: CASSQPGQGGSMNTEAFF.

CDR3 amino acids: CASTTGNTIYF. The CDR3 DNA is TGTGCCAGCACTACTGGAAACACCATATATTTT. V and J are TRBV2 and TRBJ1-3; D remains unclear. V was pared by 7 bases and J by 2 bases, with 3 bases between. This CDR3 has 11 amino acids. CDR1 SNHLY and CDR2 FYNNEI come from the germline V gene. The full variable domain, with the rest looked up from reference TRBV2 and TRBJ1-3, is EPEVTQTPSHQVTQMGQEVILRCVPISNHLYFYWYRQILGQKVEFLVSFYNNEISEKSEIFDDQFSVERPDGSNFTLKIRSTKLEDSAMYFCASTTGNTIYFGEGSWLTVV.

The chain employs TRBV6-2 or TRBV6-3 and TRBJ1-4; TRBD1 is a possible D gene (6 bases). The germline V gene encodes CDR1 MNHEY and CDR2 SVGEGT. Trimming cost V 0 bases and J 5 bases, with 13 bases left between them. CDR3 size: 16 residues. In nucleotides, the CDR3 is TGTGCCAGCAGTTACTCGGCGGACAGTGAAAATGAAAAACTGTTTTTT. Amino acid sequence: CASSYSADSENEKLFF.

The chain links TRBV4-1 to TRBJ2-1; possibly TRBD2 for D (5 bases). CDR1 and CDR2 (germline): MGHRA, YSYEKL. Deletions cut 4 bases from V and 8 bases from J, with 9 bases between. There are 12 residues in the CDR3. CDR3 nucleotide sequence: TGCGCCAGCAGCCTAGGGCGGGATGAGCAGTTCTTC. As protein: CASSLGRDEQFF.

A single count supports this clone. CDR3 DNA: TGTGCCAGTAGCCCCTACAGGGGTAGCAATCAGCCCCAGCATTTT. Amino acid sequence: CASSPYRGSNQPQHF. This chain joins TRBV19 and TRBJ1-5; 7 bases line up with TRBD1. The CDR3 has 15 residues. CDR1 and CDR2 from the germline V gene are LNHDA and SQIVND (reference sequence). The V gene end was trimmed by 6 bases and the J gene end by 0 bases; junction bases not matched to a gene: 5. Based on the CDR3 plus reference TRBV19 and TRBJ1-5, the full variable domain is DGGITQSPKYLFRKEGQNVTLSCEQNLNHDAMYWYRQDPGQGLRLIYYSQIVNDFQKGDIAEGYSVSREKKESFPLTVTSAQKNPTAFYLCASSPYRGSNQPQHFGDGTRLSIL.

V gene TRBV6-4 combines with J gene TRBJ1-2; 7 bases fit TRBD1. Germline loops: CDR1 MRHNA, CDR2 SNTAGT. The junction had 3 bases not matched to a gene; V was cut back by 6 bases and J by 2 bases. The CDR3 is 13 residues long. CDR3 region: CASSQTGNYGYTF. The CDR3 DNA is TGTGCCAGCAGCCAGACAGGGAACTATGGCTACACCTTC.